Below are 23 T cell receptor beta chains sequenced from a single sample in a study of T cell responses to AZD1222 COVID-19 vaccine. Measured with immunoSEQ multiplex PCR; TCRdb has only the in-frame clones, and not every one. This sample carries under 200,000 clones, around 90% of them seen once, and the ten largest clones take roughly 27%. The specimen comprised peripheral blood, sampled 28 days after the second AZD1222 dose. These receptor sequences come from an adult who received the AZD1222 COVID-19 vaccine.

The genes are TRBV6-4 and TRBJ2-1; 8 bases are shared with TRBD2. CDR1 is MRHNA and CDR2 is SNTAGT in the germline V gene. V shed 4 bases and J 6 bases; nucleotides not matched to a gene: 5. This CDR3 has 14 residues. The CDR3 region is CASSAIAGSNEQFF. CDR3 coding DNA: TGTGCCAGCAGTGCGATAGCGGGATCCAATGAGCAGTTCTTC.

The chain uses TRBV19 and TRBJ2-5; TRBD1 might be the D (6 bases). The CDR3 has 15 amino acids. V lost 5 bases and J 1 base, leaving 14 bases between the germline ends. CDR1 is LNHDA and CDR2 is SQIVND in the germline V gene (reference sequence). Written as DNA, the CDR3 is TGTGCCAGTAGTCAAAGGGGCAGGGGCCAAGAGACCCAGTACTTC. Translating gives CASSQRGRGQETQYF.

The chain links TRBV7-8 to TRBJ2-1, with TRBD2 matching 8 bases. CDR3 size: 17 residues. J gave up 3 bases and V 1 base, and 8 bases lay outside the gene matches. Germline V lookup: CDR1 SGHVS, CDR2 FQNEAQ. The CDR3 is CASSLGYRGRFYNEQFF. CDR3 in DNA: TGTGCCAGCAGCTTAGGTTACCGCGGGAGGTTCTACAATGAGCAGTTCTTC.

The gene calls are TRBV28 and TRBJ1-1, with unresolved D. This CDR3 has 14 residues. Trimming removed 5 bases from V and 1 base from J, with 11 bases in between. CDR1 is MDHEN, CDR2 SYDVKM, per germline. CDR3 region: CASSRAGQNTEAFF. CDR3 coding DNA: TGTGCCAGCAGTCGGGCGGGTCAGAACACTGAAGCTTTCTTT.

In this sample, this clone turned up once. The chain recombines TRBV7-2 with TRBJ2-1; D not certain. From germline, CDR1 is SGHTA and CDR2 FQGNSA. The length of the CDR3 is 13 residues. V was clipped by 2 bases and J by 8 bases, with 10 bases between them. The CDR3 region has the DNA TGTGCCAGCAGCTTATTACACGGCTATGAGCAGTTCTTC. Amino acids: CASSLLHGYEQFF.

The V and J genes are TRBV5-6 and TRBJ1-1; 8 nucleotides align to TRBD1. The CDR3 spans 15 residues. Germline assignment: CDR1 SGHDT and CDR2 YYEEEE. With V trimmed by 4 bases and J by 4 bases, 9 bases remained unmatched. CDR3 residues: CASSPEDRVGTEAFF. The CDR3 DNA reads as TGTGCCAGCAGCCCGGAGGACAGGGTTGGCACTGAAGCTTTCTTT.

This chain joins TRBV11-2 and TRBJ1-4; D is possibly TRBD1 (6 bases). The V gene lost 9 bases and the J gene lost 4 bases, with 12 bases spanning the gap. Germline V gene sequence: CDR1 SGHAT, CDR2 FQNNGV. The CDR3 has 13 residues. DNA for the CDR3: TGTGCCAGTGCGGGGGCGGGTAATGAAAAACTGTTTTTT. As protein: CASAGAGNEKLFF.

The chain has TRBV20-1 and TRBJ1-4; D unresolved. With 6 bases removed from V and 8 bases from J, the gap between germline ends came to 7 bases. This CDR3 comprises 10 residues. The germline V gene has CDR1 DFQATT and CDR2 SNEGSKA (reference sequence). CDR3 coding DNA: TGCAGTGCAATAGTAGAAAAACTGTTTTTT. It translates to CSAIVEKLFF.

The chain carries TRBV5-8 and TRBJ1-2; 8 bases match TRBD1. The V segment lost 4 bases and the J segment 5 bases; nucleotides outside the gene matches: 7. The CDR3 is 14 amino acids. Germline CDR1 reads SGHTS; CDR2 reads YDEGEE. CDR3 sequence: CASSLGTGAYGYTF. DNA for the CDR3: TGTGCCAGCAGCCTGGGGACAGGCGCTTATGGCTACACCTTC.

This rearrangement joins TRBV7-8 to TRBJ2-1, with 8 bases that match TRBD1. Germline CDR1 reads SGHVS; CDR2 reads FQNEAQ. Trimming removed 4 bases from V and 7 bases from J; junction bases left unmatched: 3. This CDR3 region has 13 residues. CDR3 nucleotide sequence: TGTGCCAGCAGCTCCAGGGGGCGAAATGAGCAGTTCTTC. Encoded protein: CASSSRGRNEQFF. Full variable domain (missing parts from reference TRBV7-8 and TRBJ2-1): GAGVSQSPRYKVAKRGQDVALRCDPISGHVSLFWYQQALGQGPEFLTYFQNEAQLDKSGLPSDRFFAERPEGSVSTLKIQRTQQEDSAVYLCASSSRGRNEQFFGPGTRLTVL.

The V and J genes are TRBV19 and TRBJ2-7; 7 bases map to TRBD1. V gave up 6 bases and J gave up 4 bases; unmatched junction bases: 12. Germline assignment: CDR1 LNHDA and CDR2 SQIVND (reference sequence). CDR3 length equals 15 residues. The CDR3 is CASSRDRSYLYEQYF. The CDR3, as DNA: TGTGCCAGTAGCAGGGACAGATCCTATCTTTACGAGCAGTACTTC.

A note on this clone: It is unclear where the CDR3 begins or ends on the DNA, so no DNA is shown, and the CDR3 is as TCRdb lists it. The CDR3 sequence: CASTNVWGCGTEAFF. This chain uses TRBV21-1 with TRBJ1-1. TRBV21-1 is annotated as a pseudogene. From its first to its last residue, the CDR3 has 15 amino acids.

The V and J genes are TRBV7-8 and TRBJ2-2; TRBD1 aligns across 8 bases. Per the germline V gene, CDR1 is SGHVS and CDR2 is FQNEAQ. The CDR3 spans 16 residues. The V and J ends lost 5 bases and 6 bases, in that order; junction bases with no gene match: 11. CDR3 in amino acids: CASSADRASTSGELFF. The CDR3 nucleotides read TGTGCCAGCAGCGCGGACAGGGCGAGTACATCCGGGGAGCTGTTTTTT.

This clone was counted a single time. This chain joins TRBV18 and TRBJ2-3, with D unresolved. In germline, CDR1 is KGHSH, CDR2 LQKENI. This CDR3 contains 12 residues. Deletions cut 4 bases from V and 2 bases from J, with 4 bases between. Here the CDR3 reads CASSRYTDTQYF. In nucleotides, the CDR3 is TGTGCCAGCTCACGCTACACAGATACGCAGTATTTT.

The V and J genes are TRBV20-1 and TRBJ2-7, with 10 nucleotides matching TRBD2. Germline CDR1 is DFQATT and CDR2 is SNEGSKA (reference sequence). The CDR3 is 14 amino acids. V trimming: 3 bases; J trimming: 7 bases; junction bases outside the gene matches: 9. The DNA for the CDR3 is TGCAGTGCTAGTCTAGCGGGGGCGCTTGTTGAGCAGTACTTC. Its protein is CSASLAGALVEQYF.

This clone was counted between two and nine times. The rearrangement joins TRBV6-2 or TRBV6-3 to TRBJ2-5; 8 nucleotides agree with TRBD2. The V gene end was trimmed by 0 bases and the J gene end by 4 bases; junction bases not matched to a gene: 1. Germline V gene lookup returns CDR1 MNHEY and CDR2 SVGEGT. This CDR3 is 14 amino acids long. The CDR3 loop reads CASSYSREGETQYF. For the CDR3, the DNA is TGTGCCAGCAGTTACTCTCGGGAGGGAGAGACCCAGTACTTC.

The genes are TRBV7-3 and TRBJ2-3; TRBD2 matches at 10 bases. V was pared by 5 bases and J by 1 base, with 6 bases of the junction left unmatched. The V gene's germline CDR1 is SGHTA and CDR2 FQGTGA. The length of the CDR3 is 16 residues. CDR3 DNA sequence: TGTGCCAGCAGCCTAGGCGGGACTAGCGGCACAGATACGCAGTATTTT. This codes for CASSLGGTSGTDTQYF.

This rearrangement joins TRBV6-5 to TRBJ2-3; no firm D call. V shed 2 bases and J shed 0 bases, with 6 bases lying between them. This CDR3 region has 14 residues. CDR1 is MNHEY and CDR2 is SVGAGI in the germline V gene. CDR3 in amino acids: CASSYVASTDTQYF. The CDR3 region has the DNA TGTGCCAGCAGTTACGTCGCAAGCACAGATACGCAGTATTTT.

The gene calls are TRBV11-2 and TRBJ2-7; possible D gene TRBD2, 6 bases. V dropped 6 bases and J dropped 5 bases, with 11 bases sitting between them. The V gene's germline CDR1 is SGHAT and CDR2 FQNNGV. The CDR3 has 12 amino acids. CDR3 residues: CASRTRSDEQYF. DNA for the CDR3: TGTGCCAGCAGGACTAGAAGCGACGAGCAGTACTTC.

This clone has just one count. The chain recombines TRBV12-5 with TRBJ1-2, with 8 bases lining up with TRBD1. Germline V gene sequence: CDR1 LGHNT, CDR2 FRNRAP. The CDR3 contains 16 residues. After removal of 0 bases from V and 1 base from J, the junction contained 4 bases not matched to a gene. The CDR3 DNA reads TGTGCTAGTGGTTTGGTACCGGGACAGGATAACTATGGCTACACCTTC. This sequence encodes CASGLVPGQDNYGYTF. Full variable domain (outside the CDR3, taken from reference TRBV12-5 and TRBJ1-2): DARVTQTPRHKVTEMGQEVTMRCQPILGHNTVFWYRQTMMQGLELLAYFRNRAPLDDSGMPKDRFSAEMPDATLATLKIQPSEPRDSAVYFCASGLVPGQDNYGYTFGSGTRLTVV.

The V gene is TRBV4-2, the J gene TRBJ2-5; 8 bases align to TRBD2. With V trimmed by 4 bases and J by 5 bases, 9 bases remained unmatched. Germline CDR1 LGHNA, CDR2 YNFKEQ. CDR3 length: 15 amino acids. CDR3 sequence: CASSRTREASETQYF. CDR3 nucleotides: TGTGCCAGCAGCCGTACGCGGGAGGCGAGCGAGACCCAGTACTTC.

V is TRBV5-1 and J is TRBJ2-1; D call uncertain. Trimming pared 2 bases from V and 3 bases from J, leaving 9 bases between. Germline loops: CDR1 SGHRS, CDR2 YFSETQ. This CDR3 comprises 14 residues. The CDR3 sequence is CASSFSENYNEQFF. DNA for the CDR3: TGCGCCAGCAGCTTTTCCGAAAACTACAATGAGCAGTTCTTC.

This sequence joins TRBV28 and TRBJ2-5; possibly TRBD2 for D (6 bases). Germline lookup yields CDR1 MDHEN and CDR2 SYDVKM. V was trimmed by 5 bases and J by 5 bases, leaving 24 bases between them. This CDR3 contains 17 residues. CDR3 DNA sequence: TGTGCCAGCAGTCCTGGGGCACCGGGGGACGCTCGGGAGACCCAGTACTTC. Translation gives CASSPGAPGDARETQYF.